This TCR beta chain was identified during a study of Ad26.COV2.S vaccination and SARS-CoV-2 variants. The protocol was immunoSEQ multiplex PCR, while the TCRdb copy is restricted to in-frame clones and leaves out a portion. The sample records around 140,000 clones, about nine tenths being singletons. The V gene's germline CDR1 is SGHRS and CDR2 YFSETQ. Trimming stripped 5 bases from V and 5 bases from J, with 19 bases between. The CDR3 loop spans 15 amino acids. Overall study results and limits: Total T cell responses, in the TCR breadth and depth analyses, may have been underestimated. Substantial breadth was reportedly displayed by spike-specific CD8+ and CD4+ T cell responses after vaccination. Vaccine recipients and placebo recipients showed similar non-spike TCR breadth. Relative to placebo recipients, vaccine recipients exhibited elevated spike-specific TCR breadth.

Concerning this clone: Its antigen is unidentified.

Sequenced material: peripheral blood, taken after recovery from COVID-19. The receptor was isolated from a human donor who had recovered from COVID-19. The chain links TRBV5-1 to TRBJ2-5; tentatively, D is TRBD2 (6 bases). CDR3 protein: CASRDGVAGMETQYF. For the CDR3, the DNA is TGCGCCAGCAGAGATGGGGTCGCGGGGATGGAGACCCAGTACTTC.